What follows is one TCR beta chain and its context. What it recognizes is unknown. Germline loops: CDR1 PRHDT, CDR2 FYEKMQ (reference sequence). The CDR3 loop spans 12 amino acids. V lost 5 bases, J lost 5 bases, and 7 bases lay in between. The data stem from a study of CD8+ T cells in alopecia areata. Study outcomes and limitations: Affected lesional scalp, above all in alopecia totalis/universalis, was more clonal than normal scalp.

Following extraction, RNA underwent reverse transcription to cDNA, which served as the sequencing template. Using immunoSEQ multiplex PCR, the repertoire was profiled, and TCRdb retains in-frame clones only, with some absent. This sample yields about 130,000 clones, of which around 49% are seen a single time; around a sixth belongs to the top ten. In alopecia areata patients, both lesional scalp punch biopsies and peripheral blood were collected. Sorted out of PBMCs were CD4+ T cells and CD8+ T cells. The chain is built from TRBV13 and TRBJ2-1; D is undetermined. The receptor's source is a human donor with alopecia areata. The material was CD8+ T cells sorted from blood, obtained at week 0. The CDR3 coding sequence is TGTGCCAGCAGCCTTCAGAACAATGAGCAGTTCTTC. This sequence encodes CASSLQNNEQFF.